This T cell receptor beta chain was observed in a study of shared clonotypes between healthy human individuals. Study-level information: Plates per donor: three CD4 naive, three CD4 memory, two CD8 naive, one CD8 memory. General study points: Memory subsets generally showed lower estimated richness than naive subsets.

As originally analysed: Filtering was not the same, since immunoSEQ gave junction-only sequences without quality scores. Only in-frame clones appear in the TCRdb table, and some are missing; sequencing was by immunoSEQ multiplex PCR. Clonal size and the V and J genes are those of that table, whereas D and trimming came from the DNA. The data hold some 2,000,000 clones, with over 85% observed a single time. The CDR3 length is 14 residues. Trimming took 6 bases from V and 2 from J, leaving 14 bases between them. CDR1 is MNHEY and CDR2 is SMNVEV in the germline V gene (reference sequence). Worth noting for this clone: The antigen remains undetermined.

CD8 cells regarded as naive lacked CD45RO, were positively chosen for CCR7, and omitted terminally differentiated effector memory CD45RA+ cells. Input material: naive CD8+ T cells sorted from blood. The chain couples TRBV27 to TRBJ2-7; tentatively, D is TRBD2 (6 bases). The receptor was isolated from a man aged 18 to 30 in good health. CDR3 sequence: CASSLTSTAYEQYF. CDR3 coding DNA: TGTGCCAGCAGCCTCACTAGCACGGCCTACGAGCAGTACTTC.